The rows below give T cell receptor beta chains drawn from one sample of a study of regulatory T cells in long-lasting Graves disease. TCRdb ran MiXCR on the multiplex PCR reads and lists one entry per CDR3 protein. The table records 300,000 to 400,000 distinct CDR3 sequences, about 20% of them present only once. Sequences were derived from peripheral blood mononuclear cells (PBMCs), sampled at new diagnosis, from a patient treated with antithyroid drugs. The receptors shown here come from a female donor with Graves disease. Each CDR3 is given with its conserved first and last residue. A D gene is named only where the DNA matches it firmly. A row's size may be missing; if present it is once, few, many or a size class.

V gene: TRBV19; J gene: TRBJ1-2; D gene: .; clone size: few; CDR3 DNA: TGTGCCAGTAGCACAACGGCCAGGAACTATGGCTACACCTTC; CDR3 protein: CASSTTARNYGYTF
V gene: TRBV11-2; J gene: TRBJ1-1; D gene: TRBD1; clone size: many; CDR3 DNA: TGTGCCAGCAGCCGGGCAGGGACAGGGACGAGATTCGAAGCTTTCTTT; CDR3 protein: CASSRAGTGTRFEAFF
V gene: TRBV27; J gene: TRBJ2-7; D gene: .; clone size: many; CDR3 DNA: TGTGCCAGCAGGCCGAGAGAAACAGGGATTTCGAACGAGCAGTACTTC; CDR3 protein: CASRPRETGISNEQYF
V gene: TRBV2; J gene: TRBJ2-3; D gene: .; clone size: many; CDR3 DNA: TGTGCCAGCAGTGAGGGGCCAGATACGCAGTATTTT; CDR3 protein: CASSEGPDTQYF
V gene: TRBV28; J gene: TRBJ1-5; D gene: .; clone size: many; CDR3 DNA: TGTGCCAGCTCCACCCAGGGAGGCAGTCAGCCCCAGCATTTT; CDR3 protein: CASSTQGGSQPQHF
V gene: TRBV19; J gene: TRBJ1-3; D gene: .; clone size: .; CDR3 DNA: TGTGCCTCCCGGAGGGGCTCTGGAAACACCATATATTTT; CDR3 protein: CASRRGSGNTIYF
V gene: TRBV5-1; J gene: TRBJ2-7; D gene: TRBD2; clone size: few; CDR3 DNA: TGCGCCAGCAGCTATCCCGGGACTACGGACGAGCAGTACTTC; CDR3 protein: CASSYPGTTDEQYF
V gene: TRBV2; J gene: TRBJ2-1; D gene: TRBD2; clone size: many; CDR3 DNA: TGTGCCAGAGCGGGAAAAATGAAGGATGAGCAGTTCTTC; CDR3 protein: CARAGKMKDEQFF
V gene: TRBV5-1; J gene: TRBJ1-1; D gene: .; clone size: once; CDR3 DNA: TGCGCCAGCAGCAGGGGCTTTGGGGAGGAAGCTTTCTTT; CDR3 protein: CASSRGFGEEAFF
V gene: TRBV7-9; J gene: TRBJ2-5; D gene: .; clone size: many; CDR3 DNA: TGTGCCAGCAGCTTATCTGAGCAAGAGACCCAGTACTTC; CDR3 protein: CASSLSEQETQYF
V gene: TRBV7-2; J gene: TRBJ2-7; D gene: .; clone size: few; CDR3 DNA: TGTGCCAGCAGCCCTGGGGTAGCGATAGGGGGCGAGCAGTACTTC; CDR3 protein: CASSPGVAIGGEQYF
V gene: TRBV6-5; J gene: TRBJ2-1; D gene: .; clone size: many; CDR3 DNA: TGTGCCAGCGTTACAGGGAACAACAATGAGCAGTTCTTC; CDR3 protein: CASVTGNNNEQFF
V gene: TRBV20-1; J gene: TRBJ1-5; D gene: .; clone size: few; CDR3 DNA: TGCAGTGCTAGAGACGGGGGTATGGGCAATCAGCCCCAGCATTTT; CDR3 protein: CSARDGGMGNQPQHF
V gene: TRBV11-2; J gene: TRBJ2-2; D gene: TRBD2; clone size: many; CDR3 DNA: TGTGCCAGCAGCTTAGAGTCTACTAGCGGGAGGGCCACCGGGGAGCTGTTTTTT; CDR3 protein: CASSLESTSGRATGELFF
V gene: TRBV28; J gene: TRBJ1-5; D gene: .; clone size: many; CDR3 DNA: TGTGCCAGCAGTTTATTCGGACGGGGAAATCAGCCCCAGCATTTT; CDR3 protein: CASSLFGRGNQPQHF
V gene: TRBV6-1; J gene: TRBJ2-7; D gene: .; clone size: few; CDR3 DNA: TGTGCCAGCAGTCAAGGGGGATCATCGCCCTACGAGCAGTACTTC; CDR3 protein: CASSQGGSSPYEQYF
V gene: TRBV12-3/TRBV12-4; J gene: TRBJ2-5; D gene: .; clone size: .; CDR3 DNA: TGTGCCAGCAGACCCGCTTCGGGGCAGGCGGGATACAATGAGCAGTACTTC; CDR3 protein: CASRPASGQAGYNEQYF
V gene: TRBV11-3; J gene: TRBJ2-2; D gene: .; clone size: many; CDR3 DNA: TGTGCCAGCAGCTTAGAGGCTCAGTTGACCGGGGAGCTGTTTTTT; CDR3 protein: CASSLEAQLTGELFF
V gene: TRBV14; J gene: TRBJ1-1; D gene: .; clone size: .; CDR3 DNA: TGTGCCAGCAGCCAAAGGGGGGCAGGGCGGAACACTGAAGCTTTCTTT; CDR3 protein: CASSQRGAGRNTEAFF
V gene: TRBV3-1; J gene: TRBJ1-6; D gene: .; clone size: few; CDR3 DNA: TGTGCCAGCAGCCCGCTGGCGGGATATAATTCACCCCTCCACTTT; CDR3 protein: CASSPLAGYNSPLHF
V gene: TRBV28; J gene: TRBJ2-5; D gene: .; clone size: many; CDR3 DNA: TGTGCCAGCAGTTTAATGAGGGCCGCCCAGTACTTC; CDR3 protein: CASSLMRAAQYF
V gene: TRBV28; J gene: TRBJ1-5; D gene: .; clone size: .; CDR3 DNA: TGTGCCAGCAGTACGGGGGGGTGGCAGCCCCAGCATTTT; CDR3 protein: CASSTGGWQPQHF
V gene: TRBV6-5; J gene: TRBJ1-2; D gene: .; clone size: many; CDR3 DNA: TGTGCCAGCAGTTACAGGGGACTTTCTAACTATGGCTACACCTTC; CDR3 protein: CASSYRGLSNYGYTF
V gene: TRBV5-1; J gene: TRBJ1-2; D gene: .; clone size: many; CDR3 DNA: TGCGCCAGCAGCCCTAATCGGGTTGACTATGGCTACACCTTC; CDR3 protein: CASSPNRVDYGYTF
V gene: TRBV20-1; J gene: TRBJ2-7; D gene: .; clone size: .; CDR3 DNA: TGCAGTGCTAGAGAATTTCCAGATCATTCCTACGAGCAGTACTTC; CDR3 protein: CSAREFPDHSYEQYF
V gene: TRBV20-1; J gene: TRBJ1-4; D gene: .; clone size: .; CDR3 DNA: TGCAGTGCTAGAGCTACGGGTAATGAAAGACTGTTTTTT; CDR3 protein: CSARATGNERLFF
V gene: TRBV12-3/TRBV12-4; J gene: TRBJ1-1; D gene: .; clone size: many; CDR3 DNA: TGTGCCAGCAGTTTAGCGATCATGGACGGTCCCAACTTT; CDR3 protein: CASSLAIMDGPNF
V gene: TRBV11-2; J gene: TRBJ2-7; D gene: TRBD2; clone size: .; CDR3 DNA: TGTGCCAGCAGCTCCTCCCGGACTAGCGGGAGTTACGAGCAGTACTTC; CDR3 protein: CASSSSRTSGSYEQYF
V gene: TRBV5-1; J gene: TRBJ2-7; D gene: .; clone size: few; CDR3 DNA: TGCGCCAGCAGCTGGAACCGGGACGGAACCTACGAGCAGTACTTC; CDR3 protein: CASSWNRDGTYEQYF
V gene: TRBV19; J gene: TRBJ1-1; D gene: .; clone size: many; CDR3 DNA: TGTGCCAGTAGTTGGGTTAGGCGGGGCATGAACACTGAAGCTTTCTTT; CDR3 protein: CASSWVRRGMNTEAFF
V gene: TRBV18; J gene: TRBJ1-1; D gene: .; clone size: .; CDR3 DNA: TGTGCCAGCTCACCAAACAGGGACACTGAAGCTTTCTTT; CDR3 protein: CASSPNRDTEAFF
V gene: TRBV10-3; J gene: TRBJ2-7; D gene: TRBD1; clone size: .; CDR3 DNA: TGTGCCATCAGTGATCGGCAGGGGGCCTACGAGCAGTACTTC; CDR3 protein: CAISDRQGAYEQYF
V gene: TRBV24-1; J gene: TRBJ1-5; D gene: .; clone size: .; CDR3 DNA: TGTGCCACCAGTGATTTTTCCAGCAATCAGCCCCAGCATTTT; CDR3 protein: CATSDFSSNQPQHF
V gene: TRBV6-1; J gene: TRBJ2-7; D gene: .; clone size: many; CDR3 DNA: TGTGCCAGCAGCTCAGTCCAGGCAAACTCCTACGAGCAGTACTTC; CDR3 protein: CASSSVQANSYEQYF
V gene: TRBV25-1; J gene: TRBJ1-2; D gene: .; clone size: .; CDR3 DNA: TGTGCCAGCAGTGATATTCGTGGCTACACCTTC; CDR3 protein: CASSDIRGYTF
V gene: TRBV6-2/TRBV6-3; J gene: TRBJ2-1; D gene: TRBD1; clone size: .; CDR3 DNA: TGTGCCAGCAGTGTCCGGGACAGACAGTTCTTC; CDR3 protein: CASSVRDRQFF
V gene: TRBV28; J gene: TRBJ1-2; D gene: .; clone size: many; CDR3 DNA: TGTGCCAGCAGTTCCCCCGGACAGAGAAACTATGGCTACACCTTC; CDR3 protein: CASSSPGQRNYGYTF
V gene: TRBV28; J gene: TRBJ1-1; D gene: .; clone size: many; CDR3 DNA: TGTGCCAGCAGGGTCATGAACACTGAAGCTTTCTTT; CDR3 protein: CASRVMNTEAFF
V gene: TRBV28; J gene: TRBJ2-7; D gene: .; clone size: .; CDR3 DNA: TGTGCCAGCAGTTCATGGGGTGGGGGCCGAATCGACTACGAGCAGTACTTC; CDR3 protein: CASSSWGGGRIDYEQYF
V gene: TRBV20-1; J gene: TRBJ2-7; D gene: .; clone size: many; CDR3 DNA: TGCAGTGCTAGGGGGGCGCACCACCCCTACGAGCAGTACTTC; CDR3 protein: CSARGAHHPYEQYF
V gene: TRBV9; J gene: TRBJ2-2; D gene: .; clone size: many; CDR3 DNA: TGTGCCAGCAGCGTAGTCCTCGGGGAGCTGTTTTTT; CDR3 protein: CASSVVLGELFF
V gene: TRBV4-1; J gene: TRBJ2-3; D gene: TRBD2; clone size: .; CDR3 DNA: TGCGCCAGCAGCCCAGTGGGACTACCCACAGATACGCAGTATTTT; CDR3 protein: CASSPVGLPTDTQYF
V gene: TRBV6-5; J gene: TRBJ1-6; D gene: .; clone size: .; CDR3 DNA: TGTGCCAGCAGTTACTCACCAGGACCCAAGGCGGTCTCACCCCTCCACTTT; CDR3 protein: CASSYSPGPKAVSPLHF
V gene: TRBV5-1; J gene: TRBJ1-2; D gene: .; clone size: many; CDR3 DNA: TGCGCCAGCAGCGTGCAGGGTGTTGGCTATGGCTACACCTTC; CDR3 protein: CASSVQGVGYGYTF
V gene: TRBV7-9; J gene: TRBJ2-5; D gene: TRBD1; clone size: many; CDR3 DNA: TGTGCCAGCAGCCAACGGACAGGAATGCAAGAGACCCAGTACTTC; CDR3 protein: CASSQRTGMQETQYF
V gene: TRBV20-1; J gene: TRBJ2-1; D gene: TRBD2; clone size: many; CDR3 DNA: TGCAGTGCTATAAACGGACTAGCGAGTTACAATGAGCAGTTCTTC; CDR3 protein: CSAINGLASYNEQFF
V gene: TRBV27; J gene: TRBJ2-7; D gene: TRBD1; clone size: few; CDR3 DNA: TGTGCCAGCAGTTCCCGACAGGGAAGCAACGAGCAGTACTTC; CDR3 protein: CASSSRQGSNEQYF
V gene: TRBV10-3; J gene: TRBJ2-2; D gene: TRBD2; clone size: many; CDR3 DNA: TGTGCCATCAGTGGACTAGCGGGAGGGTCGGGCACCGGGGAGCTGTTTTTT; CDR3 protein: CAISGLAGGSGTGELFF
V gene: TRBV12-3/TRBV12-4; J gene: TRBJ2-5; D gene: TRBD2; clone size: many; CDR3 DNA: TGTGCCAGCAGCGCGGGAGTTAAGGAGACCCAGTACTTC; CDR3 protein: CASSAGVKETQYF
V gene: TRBV11-2; J gene: TRBJ2-1; D gene: TRBD2; clone size: few; CDR3 DNA: TGTGCCAGCAGCTTAAGTCTAGCGGGACGAGATGAGCAGTTCTTC; CDR3 protein: CASSLSLAGRDEQFF
V gene: TRBV10-3; J gene: TRBJ2-6; D gene: TRBD2; clone size: .; CDR3 DNA: TGTGCCATCAGTGAGTCGGGACTAGCGGTGGCCAACGTCCTGACTTTC; CDR3 protein: CAISESGLAVANVLTF
V gene: TRBV28; J gene: TRBJ2-1; D gene: .; clone size: .; CDR3 DNA: TGTGCCAGCAGCCGGGGCGGCGAGTACAATGAGCAGTTCTTC; CDR3 protein: CASSRGGEYNEQFF
V gene: TRBV27; J gene: TRBJ2-1; D gene: .; clone size: many; CDR3 DNA: TGTGCCAGCAGTTTTTTCGGGGATAGCTCCTACAATGAGCAGTTCTTC; CDR3 protein: CASSFFGDSSYNEQFF
V gene: TRBV5-1; J gene: TRBJ2-2; D gene: TRBD1; clone size: .; CDR3 DNA: TGCGCCAGCAGCCCGCGGGCGGTCGTGGGACAGTCCGCGAACACCGGGGAGCTGTTTTTT; CDR3 protein: CASSPRAVVGQSANTGELFF
V gene: TRBV6-1; J gene: TRBJ1-3; D gene: .; clone size: .; CDR3 DNA: TGTGCCAGCAGAGCCTGGGGGCAATCTGGAAACACCATATATTTT; CDR3 protein: CASRAWGQSGNTIYF
V gene: TRBV6-2/TRBV6-3; J gene: TRBJ2-6; D gene: .; clone size: many; CDR3 DNA: TGTGCCAGCAGTACCGGGACACCTGCGGCCAACGTCCTGACTTTC; CDR3 protein: CASSTGTPAANVLTF
V gene: TRBV2; J gene: TRBJ2-1; D gene: .; clone size: .; CDR3 DNA: TGTGCCAGCAGTGAAGAACGGGGAAATGAGCAGTTCTTC; CDR3 protein: CASSEERGNEQFF
V gene: TRBV5-6; J gene: TRBJ1-1; D gene: .; clone size: many; CDR3 DNA: TGTGCCAGCAGCTTGGCCGCCTGGGGCGGGATGAACACTGAAGCTTTCTTT; CDR3 protein: CASSLAAWGGMNTEAFF
V gene: TRBV14; J gene: TRBJ1-2; D gene: TRBD1; clone size: many; CDR3 DNA: TGTGCCAGCAGCCCCGAGGGGGACAGTACAAACTATGGCTACACCTTC; CDR3 protein: CASSPEGDSTNYGYTF